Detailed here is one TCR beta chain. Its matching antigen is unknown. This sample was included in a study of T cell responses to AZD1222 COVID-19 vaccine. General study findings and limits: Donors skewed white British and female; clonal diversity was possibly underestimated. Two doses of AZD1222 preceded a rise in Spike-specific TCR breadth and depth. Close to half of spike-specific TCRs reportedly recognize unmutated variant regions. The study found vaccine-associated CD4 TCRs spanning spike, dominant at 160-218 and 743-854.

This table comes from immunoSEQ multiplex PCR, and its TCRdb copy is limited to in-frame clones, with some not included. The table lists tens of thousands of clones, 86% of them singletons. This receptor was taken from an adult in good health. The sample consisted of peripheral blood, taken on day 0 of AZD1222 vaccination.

CDR3 nucleotides: TGTGCCAGCAGTTACAGAGCGGGAAGGAATGAGCAGTTCTTC. It specifies CASSYRAGRNEQFF. The genes are TRBV6-2 or TRBV6-3 and TRBJ2-1; 7 positions match TRBD2. V lost 2 bases and J lost 7; bases outside the gene matches: 5. The CDR3 length is 14 residues. Germline V gives CDR1 MNHEY, CDR2 SVGEGT.